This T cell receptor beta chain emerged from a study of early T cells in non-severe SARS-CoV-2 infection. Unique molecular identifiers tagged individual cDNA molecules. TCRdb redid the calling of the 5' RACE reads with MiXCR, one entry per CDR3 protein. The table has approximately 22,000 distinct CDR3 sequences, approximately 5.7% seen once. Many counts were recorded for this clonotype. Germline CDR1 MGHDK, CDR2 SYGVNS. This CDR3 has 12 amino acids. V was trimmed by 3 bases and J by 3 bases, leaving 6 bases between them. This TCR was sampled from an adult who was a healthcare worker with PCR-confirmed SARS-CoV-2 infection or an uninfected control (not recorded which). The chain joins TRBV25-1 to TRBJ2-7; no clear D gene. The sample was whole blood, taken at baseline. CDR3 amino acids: CASSDENYEQYF. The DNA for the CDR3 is TGTGCCAGCAGTGACGAGAACTACGAGCAGTACTTC.